Shown below are 30 T cell receptor beta chains from a single sample sequenced in a study of human CD4 T cells and Enterobacteriaceae. Memory CD4+ T cells were sorted as all CD4+ cells except CD45RA+CCR7+CD95- naive cells, over 95% pure. This table comes from immunoSEQ multiplex PCR, and its TCRdb copy is limited to in-frame clones, with some not included. The sample carries just under 30,000 clones, approximately 82% recorded once. The sample comprised memory CD4+ T cells from blood. The receptors here all came from a human donor in good health.

The chain recombines TRBV27 with TRBJ2-1, with TRBD1 identical over 11 bases. J was trimmed by 8 bases and V by 7 bases; bases with no gene match: 7. The V gene's germline CDR1 is MNHEY and CDR2 SMNVEV (reference sequence). The length of the CDR3 is 14 residues. The CDR3 here is CASTRGTGGYEQFF. CDR3 in DNA: TGTGCCAGCACCCGAGGGACAGGGGGTTATGAGCAGTTCTTC.

The CDR3 loop is CAIGRDSGEQYF. The CDR3, as DNA: TGTGCCATCGGACGGGACAGTGGCGAGCAGTACTTC. J is TRBJ2-7 and V is TRBV10-3; 7 bases line up with TRBD1. The CDR3 is made up of 12 amino acids. The V gene end was trimmed by 8 bases and the J gene end by 6 bases; junction bases not matched to a gene: 7. From germline, CDR1 is ENHRY and CDR2 SYGVKD.

The rearrangement joins TRBV6-6 to TRBJ1-1; D perhaps matches TRBD1 (5 bases). In germline, CDR1 is MNHNY, CDR2 SVGAGI (reference sequence). This CDR3 region has 16 residues. V lost 2 bases to trimming and J lost 1 base, with 14 bases between them. The chain's CDR3 is CASSYGRGTGNTEAFF. The CDR3 DNA follows: TGTGCCAGCAGTTACGGGCGAGGGACCGGGAACACTGAAGCTTTCTTT.

The rearrangement uses TRBV6-1 and TRBJ2-2, with D tentatively TRBD1 (6 bases). The CDR3 sequence is 16 residues long. CDR1 is MNHNS and CDR2 is SASEGT in the germline V gene. Trimming removed 3 bases at V and 2 bases at J, with 13 bases between. For the CDR3, the DNA is TGTGCCAGCAGTGATACCGGGACATCTAACACCGGGGAGCTGTTTTTT. Amino acid sequence: CASSDTGTSNTGELFF.

The chain uses TRBV2 and TRBJ2-2; D unclear. V lost 7 bases, J lost 4 bases, and 4 bases lay in between. Per the germline V gene, CDR1 is SNHLY and CDR2 is FYNNEI. CDR3 size: 11 residues. CDR3 residues: CASTLTGELFF. For the CDR3, the DNA is TGTGCCAGCACCCTCACCGGGGAGCTGTTTTTT.

The V call is TRBV2, the J call TRBJ2-3; 10 nucleotides agree with TRBD1. CDR3 length: 16 amino acids. Germline V gene lookup returns CDR1 SNHLY and CDR2 FYNNEI. V lost 6 bases and J lost 3; bases outside the gene matches: 9. The CDR3 bases are TGTGCCAGCAGGGGATGGGACAGGGGTGGGACAGATACGCAGTATTTT. This encodes CASRGWDRGGTDTQYF.

The rearrangement uses TRBV5-6 and TRBJ2-7; weak D call: TRBD2 (6 bases). Per the germline V gene, CDR1 is SGHDT and CDR2 is YYEEEE. This CDR3 has 17 residues. V was trimmed by 1 base and J by 4 bases, leaving 21 bases between them. The CDR3 is CASSLQEEGTDFYEQYF. In DNA, the CDR3 is TGTGCCAGCAGCTTGCAGGAGGAGGGCACGGACTTTTACGAGCAGTACTTC.

V and J are TRBV29-1 and TRBJ2-3; 9 nucleotides agree with TRBD2. The V gene's germline CDR1 is SQVTM and CDR2 ANQGSEA. The trim removed 6 bases at V and 0 bases at J, leaving 7 bases unmatched. CDR3 length equals 15 residues. Here the CDR3 DNA reads TGCAGCGTGGGAGGGACTAGCTCTAGCACAGATACGCAGTATTTT. Translated, it gives CSVGGTSSSTDTQYF.

This chain joins TRBV6-1 and TRBJ2-6; TRBD1 agrees at 8 bases. Looked up from germline, CDR1 is MNHNS and CDR2 is SASEGT. CDR3 length equals 14 residues. Trimming cost V 10 bases and J 3 bases; bases outside gene matches: 5. CDR3 nucleotide sequence: TGTGCCACCCGGACAGGGAGTGGGGCCAACGTCCTGACTTTC. It is translated as CATRTGSGANVLTF.

The chain joins TRBV5-1 to TRBJ1-2, with a weak D call TRBD1 (6 bases). The CDR3 runs to 15 residues. The germline gives CDR1 SGHRS, CDR2 YFSETQ. V lost 4 bases and J 2 bases, leaving 15 bases between the germline ends. CDR3 residues: CASSVGLGANYGYTF. The CDR3 DNA reads as TGCGCCAGCAGCGTGGGATTGGGGGCCAACTATGGCTACACCTTC.

The V gene is TRBV5-6, the J gene TRBJ1-2; D is perhaps TRBD1 (5 bases). CDR1 and CDR2 (germline): SGHDT, YYEEEE. The length of the CDR3 is 14 residues. Trimming removed 1 base from V and 12 bases from J, with 19 bases in between. The CDR3 reads CASSLRRQGPWDTF. The CDR3 DNA reads TGTGCCAGCAGCTTGAGGCGGCAGGGACCATGGGACACCTTC.

V is TRBV6-5 and J is TRBJ2-7; D remains ambiguous. CDR3 length equals 11 residues. In germline, CDR1 is MNHEY, CDR2 SVGAGI. Trimming left V 9 bases short and J 7 bases short, with 13 bases between. The CDR3 DNA reads as TGTGCCAGTAGTGCCGGCCGGGAGCAGTACTTC. Amino acid sequence: CASSAGREQYF.

J is TRBJ2-7 and V is TRBV19; 12 bases agree with TRBD2. There are 15 residues in the CDR3. CDR1 and CDR2 from the germline V gene are LNHDA and SQIVND (reference sequence). V was pared by 5 bases and J by 5 bases, with 7 bases of the junction left unmatched. The CDR3 DNA is TGTGCCAGTAGTTCCGGACTAGCGGGAAGCCACGAGCAGTACTTC. Its protein product is CASSSGLAGSHEQYF.

V usage is TRBV15 and J usage is TRBJ2-7; 8 bases match TRBD2. J gave up 3 bases and V 0 bases, and 4 bases lay outside the gene matches. CDR1 LNHNV and CDR2 YYDKDF come from the germline V gene (reference sequence). CDR3 length: 15 amino acids. CDR3 amino acids: CATSRDGRGGYEQYF. The CDR3 region has the DNA TGTGCCACCAGCAGAGATGGACGGGGGGGCTACGAGCAGTACTTC.

The table lists this clone with a count of one. The chain employs TRBV7-6 and TRBJ2-1, with D perhaps TRBD2 (6 bases). V gave up 4 bases and J gave up 9 bases, with 16 bases separating them. From germline, CDR1 is SGHVS and CDR2 FNYEAQ. The CDR3 covers 14 residues. The CDR3 region is CASSSTGLSSEQFF. The CDR3 nucleotides read TGTGCCAGCAGCTCGACGGGACTCTCCAGTGAGCAGTTCTTC.

This rearrangement joins TRBV7-2 to TRBJ2-2; 8 nucleotides line up with TRBD2. The CDR3 consists of 17 residues. V was clipped by 5 bases and J by 7 bases; unmatched bases: 15. In germline, CDR1 is SGHTA, CDR2 FQGNSA. CDR3 protein: CASSPRGAGALSGELFF. The CDR3 DNA follows: TGTGCCAGCAGCCCGAGAGGAGCGGGAGCCCTCAGCGGGGAGCTGTTTTTT.

The chain carries TRBV10-3 and TRBJ2-7, with 7 bases identical to TRBD2. In germline, CDR1 is ENHRY, CDR2 SYGVKD. The CDR3 consists of 14 residues. Germline trimming cut 4 bases from V and 4 bases from J; bases unmatched to any gene: 7. CDR3 loop: CAISVGREGYEQYF. CDR3 coding DNA: TGTGCCATCAGTGTAGGCAGGGAGGGGTACGAGCAGTACTTC.

The chain joins TRBV5-4 to TRBJ2-1; TRBD2 agrees at 12 bases. J was trimmed by 9 bases and V by 0 bases; bases with no gene match: 10. Germline assignment: CDR1 SGHNT and CDR2 YYREEE (reference sequence). This CDR3 spans 17 amino acids. The CDR3 DNA follows: TGTGCCAGCAGCTTGGCCCTCAGGACTAGCGGGATGACTGAGCAGTTCTTC. Protein sequence: CASSLALRTSGMTEQFF.

The gene calls are TRBV7-9 and TRBJ2-1; maybe TRBD1 (7 bases). The CDR3 is 15 amino acids. From germline, CDR1 is SEHNR and CDR2 FQNEAQ (reference sequence). V lost 1 base and J 4 bases, leaving 11 bases between the germline ends. The CDR3 loop reads CASSLGGTVYNEQFF. In DNA form, the CDR3 reads TGTGCCAGCAGCTTAGGCGGGACAGTTTACAATGAGCAGTTCTTC.

V usage is TRBV27 and J usage is TRBJ2-3; unclear D gene. Germline V gene sequence: CDR1 MNHEY, CDR2 SMNVEV (reference sequence). Trimming left V 5 bases short and J 0 bases short, with 9 bases between. The CDR3 totals 14 residues. The CDR3 DNA follows: TGTGCCAGCAGTCCCCCATCTAGCACAGATACGCAGTATTTT. Translating gives CASSPPSSTDTQYF.

The gene calls are TRBV28 and TRBJ2-7; D may be TRBD2 (6 bases). V lost 10 bases, J lost 0 bases, and 19 bases lay in between. Germline V lookup: CDR1 MDHEN, CDR2 SYDVKM. There are 15 residues in the CDR3. The CDR3 DNA is TGTGCCACCGTGGGACTTGGTTTGCGCTCCTACGAGCAGTACTTC. Amino acid sequence: CATVGLGLRSYEQYF.

This chain uses TRBV7-9 with TRBJ2-3; perhaps TRBD1 as D (6 bases). The CDR3 spans 13 residues. V was trimmed by 6 bases and J by 4 bases, leaving 11 bases between them. Germline V gene lookup returns CDR1 SEHNR and CDR2 FQNEAQ (reference sequence). CDR3 in DNA: TGTGCCAGCAGTACCAGGGGCCCAGATACGCAGTATTTT. Amino acid sequence: CASSTRGPDTQYF.

The V gene is TRBV5-8, the J gene TRBJ2-5, with 8 bases lining up with TRBD1. Per germline, CDR1 SGHTS and CDR2 YDEGEE. This CDR3 spans 14 amino acids. The trim removed 4 bases at V and 5 bases at J, leaving 7 bases unmatched. CDR3 protein: CASSLWTGKETQYF. Written as DNA, the CDR3 is TGTGCCAGCAGCCTATGGACAGGGAAGGAGACCCAGTACTTC. The entire variable domain, with the rest obtained from reference TRBV5-8 and TRBJ2-5, is as follows: EAGVTQSPTHLIKTRGQQATLRCSPISGHTSVYWYQQALGLGLQFLLWYDEGEERNRGNFPPRFSGRQFPNYSSELNVNALELEDSALYLCASSLWTGKETQYFGPGTRLLVL.

The V and J genes are TRBV5-1 and TRBJ1-2; D is undetermined. The V end lost 3 bases, the J end lost 2 bases, and 14 bases lay between the germline ends. Germline-derived CDR1 and CDR2 are SGHRS and YFSETQ. The CDR3 extends over 15 amino acids. DNA for the CDR3: TGCGCCAGCAGCTACGACCAAGAACAAAACTATGGCTACACCTTC. It encodes CASSYDQEQNYGYTF.

This clone appeared a few times. The chain recombines TRBV10-3 with TRBJ1-2; D not resolved. CDR3 size: 14 residues. In germline, CDR1 is ENHRY, CDR2 SYGVKD. The V end was cut by 4 bases, the J end by 3 bases, with 12 bases between. CDR3 sequence: CAISGKTRDYGYTF. As DNA, the CDR3 is TGTGCCATCAGTGGGAAAACCCGGGACTATGGCTACACCTTC.

This clone was seen a single time. The V call is TRBV12-5, the J call TRBJ2-2; 16 nucleotides line up with TRBD2. V was pared by 1 base and J by 5 bases, with 7 bases of the junction left unmatched. The CDR3 totals 19 residues. Germline V CDR1 and CDR2: LGHNT, FRNRAP. The CDR3 nucleotides are TGTGCTAGTGGTTTGGGTAGGGGACTAGCGGGAGGGGAGACCGGGGAGCTGTTTTTT. Translation: CASGLGRGLAGGETGELFF. The entire variable domain, with the rest obtained from reference TRBV12-5 and TRBJ2-2, is as follows: DARVTQTPRHKVTEMGQEVTMRCQPILGHNTVFWYRQTMMQGLELLAYFRNRAPLDDSGMPKDRFSAEMPDATLATLKIQPSEPRDSAVYFCASGLGRGLAGGETGELFFGEGSRLTVL.

This chain joins TRBV6-6 and TRBJ1-4, with D tentatively TRBD1 (5 bases). V was shortened by 5 bases and J by 4 bases, with 14 bases between the two germline ends. Germline CDR1 reads MNHNY; CDR2 reads SVGAGI (reference sequence). The CDR3 length is 15 residues. The CDR3 region is CASSPPGGDNEKLFF. The CDR3, as DNA: TGTGCCAGCAGTCCACCCGGAGGGGATAATGAAAAACTGTTTTTT.

The rearrangement joins TRBV19 to TRBJ1-5; TRBD1 matches 10 bases. Per the germline V gene, CDR1 is LNHDA and CDR2 is SQIVND (reference sequence). V lost 7 bases, J lost 0 bases, and 6 bases stayed unmatched. The length of the CDR3 is 16 residues. This CDR3 is CASTSTGGNSNQPQHF. For the CDR3, the DNA is TGTGCCAGTACCTCGACAGGGGGCAATAGCAATCAGCCCCAGCATTTT.

The genes are TRBV9 and TRBJ1-1; weak D call: TRBD1 (5 bases). The V gene lost 0 bases and the J gene lost 2 bases, with 8 bases spanning the gap. CDR1 is SGDLS, CDR2 YYNGEE, per germline. The CDR3 length is 14 residues. This CDR3 is CASSVVGTNTEAFF. In DNA, the CDR3 is TGTGCCAGCAGCGTAGTGGGGACTAACACTGAAGCTTTCTTT.

This sequence joins TRBV5-5 and TRBJ1-2, with D tentatively TRBD1 (5 bases). The CDR3 runs 16 residues. Trimming took 0 bases from V and 5 from J, leaving 17 bases between them. Germline V gene data show CDR1 as SGHKS and CDR2 as YYEKEE (reference sequence). CDR3 loop: CASSLAAQGDMYGYTF. CDR3 nucleotides: TGTGCCAGCAGCTTGGCAGCTCAGGGCGATATGTATGGCTACACCTTC. Full variable domain (outside the CDR3, taken from reference TRBV5-5 and TRBJ1-2): DAGVTQSPTHLIKTRGQQVTLRCSPISGHKSVSWYQQVLGQGPQFIFQYYEKEERGRGNFPDRFSARQFPNYSSELNVNALLLGDSALYLCASSLAAQGDMYGYTFGSGTRLTVV.